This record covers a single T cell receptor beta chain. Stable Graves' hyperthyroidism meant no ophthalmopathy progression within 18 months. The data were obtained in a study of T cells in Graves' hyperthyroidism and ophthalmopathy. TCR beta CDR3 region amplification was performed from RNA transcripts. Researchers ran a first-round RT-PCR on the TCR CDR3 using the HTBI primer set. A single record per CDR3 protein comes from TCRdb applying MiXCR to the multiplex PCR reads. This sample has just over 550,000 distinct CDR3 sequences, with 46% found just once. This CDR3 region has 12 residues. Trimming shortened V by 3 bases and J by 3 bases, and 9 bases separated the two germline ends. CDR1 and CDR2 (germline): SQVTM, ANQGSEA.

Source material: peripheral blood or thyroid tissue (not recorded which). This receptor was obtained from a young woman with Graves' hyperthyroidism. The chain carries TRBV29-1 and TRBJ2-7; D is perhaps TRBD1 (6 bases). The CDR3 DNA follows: TGCAGCGTTGATGGGGGCGGCTACGAGCAGTACTTC. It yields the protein CSVDGGGYEQYF.